The TCR beta chain described here comes from a study of blood T cell repertoires in COVID-19. TCRdb's copy holds only in-frame clones and misses some; the assay was immunoSEQ multiplex PCR. The table has hundreds of thousands of clones, 89% seen once. In Cohort 3, a recovered donor had either two negative PCRs, clearance, or symptom resolution. CDR3 length: 17 residues. Germline CDR1 is MGHRA and CDR2 is YSYEKL. Trimming removed 4 bases at V and 2 bases at J, with 18 bases between. The TCR comes from a woman between 40 and 55 years old who had recovered from COVID-19. This sequence joins TRBV4-1 and TRBJ1-5; tentative D call: TRBD1 (6 bases). The specimen was PBMCs or T cells enriched from blood (not recorded which). The CDR3 DNA is TGCGCCAGCAGCCCCTACGGGGGGCTAATAGGCAATCAGCCCCAGCATTTT. Its protein is CASSPYGGLIGNQPQHF.